The subject of this entry is one T cell receptor (beta chain). One end of the junction does not line up with germline, which may come from a read error. TCRdb's table, derived via immunoSEQ multiplex PCR, lists solely in-frame clones and lacks some. Of about 40,000 clones listed, 89% are singletons. The data were taken from a study of T cell changes during pregnancy in multiple sclerosis. The germline CDR1 and CDR2 sequences are SNHLY and FYNNEI. The CDR3 extends over 16 amino acids. V gene TRBV2 combines with J gene TRBJ2-2; TRBD1 might be the D (7 bases). This receptor was taken from a female donor with multiple sclerosis, enrolled in a pregnancy study. Sequences were derived from CD4+ T cells from peripheral blood mononuclear cells, sampled in the first trimester of pregnancy. CDR3 sequence reads: CASRELGRGDTGELFF. For the CDR3, the DNA is TGTGCCAGCCGTGAATTGGGCAGGGGGGACACCGGGGAGCTGTTTTTT.